These 20 T cell receptor beta chains share one sample of origin, sequenced in a study of T cell responses to AZD1222 COVID-19 vaccine. Some clones are missing from TCRdb's copy, which holds only in-frame ones; the method was immunoSEQ multiplex PCR. The table records about 130,000 clones, over 75% of them present only once. Sequenced material: peripheral blood, taken 28 days after the second AZD1222 dose. The receptors derive from an adult who received the AZD1222 COVID-19 vaccine.

J is TRBJ1-5 and V is TRBV19; TRBD1 might be the D (5 bases). The germline V gene encodes CDR1 LNHDA and CDR2 SQIVND (reference sequence). Trimming took off 0 bases at V and 6 bases at J, with 9 bases between the two ends. The CDR3 has 14 residues. DNA of the CDR3: TGTGCCAGTAGTATAGAAGGGGTTGGTCAGCCCCAGCATTTT. It is translated as CASSIEGVGQPQHF.

This clone was detected a few times. This sequence joins TRBV4-2 and TRBJ2-1; TRBD2 matches at 7 bases. CDR1 is LGHNA and CDR2 is YNFKEQ in the germline V gene. Unmatched junction bases numbered 6, after V lost 1 base and J lost 6 bases. The CDR3 covers 15 residues. This CDR3 reads CASSQGQGGFNEQFF. The DNA for the CDR3 is TGTGCCAGCAGCCAAGGCCAGGGAGGGTTCAATGAGCAGTTCTTC.

The CDR3, as DNA: TGTGCCAGCCGCCCTTCCGGACGGCCGAACACTGAAGCTTTCTTT. Its protein is CASRPSGRPNTEAFF. The rearrangement joins TRBV25-1 to TRBJ1-1; D is unresolved. The V end lost 8 bases, the J end lost 1 base, and 17 bases lay between the germline ends. There are 15 residues in the CDR3. The V gene's germline CDR1 is MGHDK and CDR2 SYGVNS.

The chain combines TRBV27 with TRBJ2-1; the match to TRBD2 covers 9 bases. After removal of 0 bases from V and 5 bases from J, the junction contained 2 bases not matched to a gene. The CDR3 has 15 amino acids. Germline V gene data show CDR1 as MNHEY and CDR2 as SMNVEV (reference sequence). The CDR3 loop reads CASSLSASGDNEQFF. The CDR3 DNA reads TGTGCCAGCAGTTTATCCGCTAGCGGGGACAATGAGCAGTTCTTC.

CDR3: CASSLERFYGYTF. The CDR3 DNA reads as TGTGCCAGCAGCTTAGAACGGTTCTATGGCTACACCTTC. The chain recombines TRBV7-2 with TRBJ1-2; D gene ambiguous. Germline loops: CDR1 SGHTA, CDR2 FQGNSA. V was pared by 1 base and J by 4 bases, with 7 bases between. The CDR3 is 13 amino acids.

The chain links TRBV2 to TRBJ2-2, with D hard to call. Germline loops: CDR1 SNHLY, CDR2 FYNNEI. This CDR3 is 14 amino acids long. V lost 5 bases and J 2 bases, leaving 9 bases between the germline ends. Here the CDR3 reads CASSRERNTGELFF. CDR3 in DNA: TGTGCCAGCAGTCGTGAGAGAAACACCGGGGAGCTGTTTTTT. Based on the CDR3 plus reference TRBV2 and TRBJ2-2, the full variable domain is EPEVTQTPSHQVTQMGQEVILRCVPISNHLYFYWYRQILGQKVEFLVSFYNNEISEKSEIFDDQFSVERPDGSNFTLKIRSTKLEDSAMYFCASSRERNTGELFFGEGSRLTVL.

The CDR3 DNA sequence: TGTGCCAGCAGCTTAGAATACAGGTACAACGAGCAGTACTTC. Protein sequence: CASSLEYRYNEQYF. This chain connects TRBV7-8 to TRBJ2-7, with D tentatively TRBD1 (5 bases). The CDR3 runs 14 residues. V shed 1 base and J shed 5 bases, with 12 bases lying between them. CDR1 and CDR2 from the germline V gene are SGHVS and FQNEAQ. The variable domain in full, completed from reference TRBV7-8 and TRBJ2-7, reads GAGVSQSPRYKVAKRGQDVALRCDPISGHVSLFWYQQALGQGPEFLTYFQNEAQLDKSGLPSDRFFAERPEGSVSTLKIQRTQQEDSAVYLCASSLEYRYNEQYFGPGTRLTVT.

The chain employs TRBV27 and TRBJ2-7, with 9 positions matching TRBD2. From germline, CDR1 is MNHEY and CDR2 SMNVEV (reference sequence). The CDR3 spans 16 residues. With V trimmed by 2 bases and J by 6 bases, 11 bases remained unmatched. The DNA of the CDR3 is TGTGCCAGCAGTTTAATTGAGCGGGAGGCTCTTAGCGAGCAGTACTTC. Encoded protein: CASSLIEREALSEQYF.

Here the CDR3 reads CASSTGQGQNSPLHF. The CDR3 DNA follows: TGCGCCAGCAGCACAGGACAGGGCCAAAATTCACCCCTCCACTTT. The genes are TRBV5-1 and TRBJ1-6; 8 bases match TRBD1. Germline CDR1 and CDR2: SGHRS and YFSETQ. With V trimmed by 4 bases and J by 7 bases, 7 bases remained unmatched. The CDR3 has 15 amino acids.

The genes are TRBV28 and TRBJ2-7; D is perhaps TRBD1 or TRBD2 (5 bases each). Between the trimmed V and J ends, which lost 4 bases and 5 bases, there was a span of 18 bases. Per the germline V gene, CDR1 is MDHEN and CDR2 is SYDVKM. CDR3 size: 15 residues. CDR3 loop: CASSSAGTFRDEQYF. The CDR3 nucleotides are TGTGCCAGCAGTTCCGCAGGGACCTTCAGGGACGAGCAGTACTTC.

This clone was found once. This chain's CDR3 is CASSEFLSVPYEQYF. DNA of the CDR3: TGCGCCAGCAGTGAGTTCTTATCCGTGCCCTACGAGCAGTACTTC. The V gene is TRBV10-1, the J gene TRBJ2-7; no definite D call. Between the trimmed V and J ends, which lost 1 base and 2 bases, there was a span of 12 bases. This CDR3 is 15 amino acids long. Germline V gives CDR1 WNHNN, CDR2 SYGVQD (reference sequence).

The V and J genes are TRBV5-1 and TRBJ2-2; D not resolved. V was shortened by 4 bases and J by 5 bases, with 6 bases between the two germline ends. CDR3 length equals 12 residues. CDR1 SGHRS and CDR2 YFSETQ come from the germline V gene. The CDR3 nucleotides are TGCGCCAGCAGCGATTGGACCGGGGAGCTGTTTTTT. The encoded protein is CASSDWTGELFF.

This clone was seen a few times. The rearrangement joins TRBV7-2 to TRBJ1-2; weak D call: TRBD1 (5 bases). CDR1 and CDR2 (germline): SGHTA, FQGNSA. Trimming stripped 1 base from V and 8 bases from J, with 11 bases between. CDR3 size: 13 residues. The CDR3 region is CASSLVGGLGYTF. The CDR3 DNA reads TGTGCCAGCAGCTTAGTTGGGGGGTTAGGCTACACCTTC.

The chain combines TRBV21-1 with TRBJ2-2; TRBD1 reflects the table's D call only, with no check against the DNA. TRBV21-1 is assigned pseudogene status. The length of the CDR3 is 17 residues. The CDR3 nucleotides read TGTGCCAGCAGCAAAGAAGGGGGACCCTTTCGCACCGGGGAGCTGTTTTTT. Its translation is CASSKEGGPFRTGELFF.

V is TRBV7-9 and J is TRBJ1-1; no reliable D call. This CDR3 comprises 14 residues. CDR1 and CDR2 (germline): SEHNR, FQNEAQ (reference sequence). Trimming took off 2 bases at V and 6 bases at J, with 13 bases between the two ends. CDR3 protein: CASSLFVRRAEAFF. The CDR3, as DNA: TGTGCCAGCAGCTTATTTGTGCGACGTGCTGAAGCTTTCTTT.

Here the CDR3 DNA reads TGTGCCAGCAGCTCGGGACAGGGAGACAGTGGCTACACCTTC. Its translation: CASSSGQGDSGYTF. The chain employs TRBV7-3 and TRBJ1-2, with TRBD1 identical over 9 bases. V lost 4 bases and J lost 7; bases outside the gene matches: 7. The CDR3 consists of 14 residues. Germline V lookup: CDR1 SGHTA, CDR2 FQGTGA.

V is TRBV2 and J is TRBJ2-2, with 7 bases fitting TRBD2. The CDR3 loop spans 14 amino acids. V gave up 8 bases and J gave up 5 bases; unmatched junction bases: 8. Germline CDR1 and CDR2: SNHLY and FYNNEI. As DNA, the CDR3 is TGTGCCAGCGGACGGACTAGTAGTACCGGGGAGCTGTTTTTT. This translates into CASGRTSSTGELFF.

This clone has just a few counts. The chain uses TRBV4-2 and TRBJ1-5; maybe TRBD1 (6 bases). This CDR3 has 13 amino acids. In germline, CDR1 is LGHNA, CDR2 YNFKEQ. The V gene lost 3 bases and the J gene lost 6 bases, with 9 bases spanning the gap. CDR3 in DNA: TGTGCCAGCAGCCAGGACAGCGGTCAGCCCCAGCATTTT. It is translated as CASSQDSGQPQHF.

The CDR3 DNA reads TGTGCCAGCAGTCCTGGGACAGGGGAGTATGGCTACACCTTC. As protein: CASSPGTGEYGYTF. The chain employs TRBV7-9 and TRBJ1-2, with 10 bases that match TRBD1. The V and J ends lost 6 bases and 5 bases, in that order; junction bases with no gene match: 6. Germline V gives CDR1 SEHNR, CDR2 FQNEAQ (reference sequence). This CDR3 is 14 amino acids long. The full variable domain, completed using reference TRBV7-9 and TRBJ1-2, is DTGVSQNPRHKITKRGQNVTFRCDPISEHNRLYWYRQTLGQGPEFLTYFQNEAQLEKSRLLSDRFSAERPKGSFSTLEIQRTEQGDSAMYLCASSPGTGEYGYTFGSGTRLTVV.

This chain links TRBV7-2 with TRBJ2-1; 7 bases are shared with TRBD2. This CDR3 region has 17 residues. The V and J ends lost 2 bases and 2 bases, in that order; junction bases with no gene match: 9. Germline V CDR1 and CDR2: SGHTA, FQGNSA. CDR3 residues: CASSLQGGSFAYNEQFF. As DNA, the CDR3 is TGTGCCAGCAGCTTACAGGGCGGGAGTTTTGCCTACAATGAGCAGTTCTTC.